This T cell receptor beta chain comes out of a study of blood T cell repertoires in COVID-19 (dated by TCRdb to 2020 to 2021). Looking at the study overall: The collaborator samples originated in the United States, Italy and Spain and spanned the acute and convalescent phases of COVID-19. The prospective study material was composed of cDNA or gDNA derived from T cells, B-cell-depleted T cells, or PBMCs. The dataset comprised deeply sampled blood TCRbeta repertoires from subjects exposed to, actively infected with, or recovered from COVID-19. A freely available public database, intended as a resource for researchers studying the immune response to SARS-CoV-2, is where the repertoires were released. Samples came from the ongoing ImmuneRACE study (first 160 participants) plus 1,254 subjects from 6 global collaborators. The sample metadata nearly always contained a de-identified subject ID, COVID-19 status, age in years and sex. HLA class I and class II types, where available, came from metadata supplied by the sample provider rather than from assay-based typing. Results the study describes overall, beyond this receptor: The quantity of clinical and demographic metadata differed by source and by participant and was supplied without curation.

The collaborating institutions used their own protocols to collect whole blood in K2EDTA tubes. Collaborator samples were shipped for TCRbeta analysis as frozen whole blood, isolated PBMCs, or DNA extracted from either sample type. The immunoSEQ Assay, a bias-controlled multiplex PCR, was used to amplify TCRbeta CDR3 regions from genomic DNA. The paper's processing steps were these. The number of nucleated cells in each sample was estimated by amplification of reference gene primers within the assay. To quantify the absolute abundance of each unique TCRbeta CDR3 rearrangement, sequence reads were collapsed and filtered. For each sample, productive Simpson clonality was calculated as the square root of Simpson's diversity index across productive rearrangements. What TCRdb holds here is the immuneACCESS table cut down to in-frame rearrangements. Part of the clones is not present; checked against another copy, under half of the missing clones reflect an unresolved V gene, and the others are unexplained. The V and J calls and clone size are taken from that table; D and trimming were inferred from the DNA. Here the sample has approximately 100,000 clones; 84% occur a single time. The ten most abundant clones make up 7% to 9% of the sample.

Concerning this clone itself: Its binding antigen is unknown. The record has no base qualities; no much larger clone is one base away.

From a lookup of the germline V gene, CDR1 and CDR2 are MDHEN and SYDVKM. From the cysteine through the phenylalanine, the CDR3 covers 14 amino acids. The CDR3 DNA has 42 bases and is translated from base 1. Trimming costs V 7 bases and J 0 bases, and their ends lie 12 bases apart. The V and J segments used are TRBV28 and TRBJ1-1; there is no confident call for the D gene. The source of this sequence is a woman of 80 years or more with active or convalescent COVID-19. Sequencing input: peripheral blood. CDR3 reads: CASNQAPVNTEAFF. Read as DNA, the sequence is TGTGCCAGCAACCAGGCGCCGGTGAACACTGAAGCTTTCTTT.